Shown below are 9 T cell receptor beta chains from a single sample sequenced in a study of cytomegalovirus exposure and HLA in healthy donors. Repertoires were generated with immunoSEQ multiplex PCR, while TCRdb's copy carries only in-frame clones and drops some. The top ten clones hold 1.2% of a sample with 200,000 to 300,000 clones, around 85% of them seen once. Sequences were obtained from PBMCs. The receptor source for this set is a woman in her 30s in good health and CMV-seropositive.

A single count supports this clone. This rearrangement joins TRBV29-1 to TRBJ2-7; 15 nucleotides match TRBD2. The CDR3 loop spans 19 amino acids. The V gene end was trimmed by 0 bases and the J gene end by 0 bases; junction bases not matched to a gene: 9. The V gene's germline CDR1 is SQVTM and CDR2 ANQGSEA. CDR3 protein: CSVEDRTGTSGRNSYEQYF. The DNA of the CDR3 is TGCAGCGTTGAAGACCGAACCGGGACTAGCGGGAGGAACTCCTACGAGCAGTACTTC.

V usage is TRBV9 and J usage is TRBJ1-3; a possible D gene is TRBD1 (6 bases). The CDR3 extends over 16 amino acids. From germline, CDR1 is SGDLS and CDR2 YYNGEE. Trimming cost V 0 bases and J 4 bases, with 14 bases left between them. The CDR3 nucleotides are TGTGCCAGCAGCGTAGCTTCCAGGACAGCCGGAAACACCATATATTTT. The encoded protein is CASSVASRTAGNTIYF. Together with reference TRBV9 and TRBJ1-3, the CDR3 gives the full variable domain: DSGVTQTPKHLITATGQRVTLRCSPRSGDLSVYWYQQSLDQGLQFLIQYYNGEERAKGNILERFSAQQFPDLHSELNLSSLELGDSALYFCASSVASRTAGNTIYFGEGSWLTVV.

The gene calls are TRBV30 and TRBJ2-1; 10 bases align to TRBD2. CDR1 GTSNPN and CDR2 SVGIG come from the germline V gene (reference sequence). The junction had 8 bases not matched to a gene; V was cut back by 5 bases and J by 7 bases. The CDR3 is made up of 14 amino acids. CDR3 amino acids: CAWFIAGGANEQFF. For the CDR3, the DNA is TGTGCCTGGTTTATAGCGGGAGGCGCAAATGAGCAGTTCTTC. Complete variable domain (other parts from reference TRBV30 and TRBJ2-1): SQTIHQWPATLVQPVGSPLSLECTVEGTSNPNLYWYRQAAGRGLQLLFYSVGIGQISSEVPQNLSASRPQDRQFILSSKKLLLSDSGFYLCAWFIAGGANEQFFGPGTRLTVL.

The chain carries TRBV25-1 and TRBJ2-2; 9 bases agree with TRBD2. V was pared by 7 bases and J by 0 bases, with 6 bases of the junction left unmatched. Per the germline V gene, CDR1 is MGHDK and CDR2 is SYGVNS. The CDR3 contains 16 residues. CDR3 residues: CASTRAGGANTGELFF. The CDR3 DNA follows: TGTGCCAGCACTCGAGCGGGAGGAGCGAACACCGGGGAGCTGTTTTTT.

The genes are TRBV6-1 and TRBJ1-1, with no clear D. From germline, CDR1 is MNHNS and CDR2 SASEGT. The germline V and J ends were trimmed by 4 bases and 7 bases, with 16 bases remaining between them. The CDR3 sequence is 14 residues long. The DNA of the CDR3 is TGTGCCAGCAGTGGGGAGGTTGGCAGTTATGAAGCTTTCTTT. This encodes CASSGEVGSYEAFF.

The rearrangement uses TRBV4-1 and TRBJ2-7; 7 bases align to TRBD1. CDR1 and CDR2 from the germline V gene are MGHRA and YSYEKL. Losses at the gene ends were 1 base for V and 2 bases for J; bases not matched to a gene: 2. This CDR3 comprises 14 residues. The CDR3, as DNA: TGCGCCAGCAGCCAAGTCGGACAGGCCTACGAGCAGTACTTC. Translation gives CASSQVGQAYEQYF.

For the CDR3, the DNA is TGTGCCAGCAGCTCAACAATTCCGAACACTGAAGCTTTCTTT. Its translation: CASSSTIPNTEAFF. The chain is built from TRBV11-1 and TRBJ1-1; unclear D gene. The CDR3 length is 14 residues. The ends were cut back, 4 bases at V and 1 base at J, with 10 bases in the middle. From germline, CDR1 is SGHAT and CDR2 FQDESV (reference sequence).

The V call is TRBV28, the J call TRBJ1-5; 12 bases are shared with TRBD1. J lost 6 bases, V lost 4 bases, and 4 bases had no gene match. The germline CDR1 and CDR2 sequences are MDHEN and SYDVKM. The CDR3 has 15 residues. The CDR3 here is CASSSGQGAGQPQHF. As DNA, the CDR3 is TGTGCCAGCAGTTCGGGACAGGGGGCTGGTCAGCCCCAGCATTTT.

The V and J genes are TRBV5-1 and TRBJ1-1, with a weak D call TRBD1 (5 bases). In germline, CDR1 is SGHRS, CDR2 YFSETQ. Trimming stripped 4 bases from V and 4 bases from J, with 14 bases between. The CDR3 contains 14 residues. The CDR3 region has the DNA TGCGCCAGCAGCAACGAAGGGGAGGGCACTGAAGCTTTCTTT. The encoded protein is CASSNEGEGTEAFF.